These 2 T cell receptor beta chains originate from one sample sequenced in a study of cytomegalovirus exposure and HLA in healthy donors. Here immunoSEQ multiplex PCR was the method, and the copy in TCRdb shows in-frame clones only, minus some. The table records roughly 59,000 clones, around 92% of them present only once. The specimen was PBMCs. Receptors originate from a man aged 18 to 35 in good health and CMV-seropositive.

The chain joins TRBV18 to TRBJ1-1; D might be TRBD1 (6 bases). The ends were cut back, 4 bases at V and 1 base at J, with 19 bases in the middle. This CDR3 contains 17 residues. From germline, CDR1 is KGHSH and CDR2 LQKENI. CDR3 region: CASSLTQGFVGNTEAFF. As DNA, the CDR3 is TGTGCCAGCTCACTAACACAGGGTTTCGTCGGGAACACTGAAGCTTTCTTT.

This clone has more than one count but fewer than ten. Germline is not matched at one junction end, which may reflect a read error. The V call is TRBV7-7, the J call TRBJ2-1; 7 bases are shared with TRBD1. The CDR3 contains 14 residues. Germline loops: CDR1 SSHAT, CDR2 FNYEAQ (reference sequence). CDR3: CASSPRDSYNEQFF. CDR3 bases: TGTGCTAGCAGCCCCCGGGACAGCTACAATGAGCAGTTCTTC. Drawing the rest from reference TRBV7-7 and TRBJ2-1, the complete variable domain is GAGVSQSPRYKVTKRGQDVTLRCDPISSHATLYWYQQALGQGPEFLTYFNYEAQPDKSGLPSDRFSAERPEGSISTLTIQRTEQRDSAMYRCASSPRDSYNEQFFGPGTRLTVL.